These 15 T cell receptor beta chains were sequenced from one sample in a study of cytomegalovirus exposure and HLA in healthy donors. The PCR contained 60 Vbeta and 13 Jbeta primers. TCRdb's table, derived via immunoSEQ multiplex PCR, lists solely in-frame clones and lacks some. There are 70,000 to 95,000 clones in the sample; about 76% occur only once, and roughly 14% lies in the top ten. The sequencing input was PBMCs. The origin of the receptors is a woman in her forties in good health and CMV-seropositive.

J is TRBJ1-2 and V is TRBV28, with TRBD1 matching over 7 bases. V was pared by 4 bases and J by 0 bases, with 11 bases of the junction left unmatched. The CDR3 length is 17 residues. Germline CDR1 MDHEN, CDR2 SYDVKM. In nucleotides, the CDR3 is TGTGCCAGCAGTTCACAGGGGCGAACTATAGCTAACTATGGCTACACCTTC. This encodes CASSSQGRTIANYGYTF.

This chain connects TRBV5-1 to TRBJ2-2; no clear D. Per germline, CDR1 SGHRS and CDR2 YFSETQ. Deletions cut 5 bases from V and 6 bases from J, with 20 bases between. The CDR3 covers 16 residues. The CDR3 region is CASSKKEQPFPGELFF. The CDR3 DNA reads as TGCGCCAGCAGTAAGAAGGAACAGCCGTTTCCCGGGGAGCTGTTTTTT.

The CDR3 bases are TGTGCCAGCAGCCGAGAACAGGGAAATCAGCCCCAGCATTTT. Protein product: CASSREQGNQPQHF. V usage is TRBV2 and J usage is TRBJ1-5; D possibly corresponds to TRBD1 (6 bases). Trimming removed 6 bases from V and 4 bases from J, with 13 bases in between. Germline V lookup: CDR1 SNHLY, CDR2 FYNNEI. CDR3 length: 14 residues.

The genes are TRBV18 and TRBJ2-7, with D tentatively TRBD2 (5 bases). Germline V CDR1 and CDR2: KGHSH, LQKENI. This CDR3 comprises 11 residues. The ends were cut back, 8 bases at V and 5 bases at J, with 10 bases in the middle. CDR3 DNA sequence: TGTGCCAGCCGCACCGGGGACGAGCAGTACTTC. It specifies CASRTGDEQYF.

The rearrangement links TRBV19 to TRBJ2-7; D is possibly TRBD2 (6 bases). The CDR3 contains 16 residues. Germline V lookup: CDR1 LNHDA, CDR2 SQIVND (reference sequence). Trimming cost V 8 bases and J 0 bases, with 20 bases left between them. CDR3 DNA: TGTGCCAGTCGTACCGGAGGCGGGGCGGGCTCCTACGAGCAGTACTTC. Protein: CASRTGGGAGSYEQYF.

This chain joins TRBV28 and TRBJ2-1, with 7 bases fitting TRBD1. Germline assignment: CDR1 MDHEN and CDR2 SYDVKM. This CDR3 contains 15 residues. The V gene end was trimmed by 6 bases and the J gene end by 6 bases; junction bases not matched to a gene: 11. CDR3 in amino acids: CASSMGQMFTNEQFF. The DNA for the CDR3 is TGTGCCAGCAGCATGGGACAGATGTTTACCAATGAGCAGTTCTTC.

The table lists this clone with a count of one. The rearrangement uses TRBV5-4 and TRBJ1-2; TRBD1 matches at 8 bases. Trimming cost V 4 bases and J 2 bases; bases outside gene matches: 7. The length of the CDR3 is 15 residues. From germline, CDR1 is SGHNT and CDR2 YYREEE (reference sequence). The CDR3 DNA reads TGTGCCAGCAGCGACCGGGACAGGAGGAACTATGGCTACACCTTC. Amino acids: CASSDRDRRNYGYTF.

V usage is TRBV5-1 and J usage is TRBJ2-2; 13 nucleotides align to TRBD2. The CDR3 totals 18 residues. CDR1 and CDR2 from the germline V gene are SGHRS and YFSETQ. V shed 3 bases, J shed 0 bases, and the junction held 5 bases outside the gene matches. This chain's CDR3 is CASSSGLAGTPNTGELFF. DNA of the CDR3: TGCGCCAGCAGCTCGGGACTAGCGGGAACCCCGAACACCGGGGAGCTGTTTTTT.

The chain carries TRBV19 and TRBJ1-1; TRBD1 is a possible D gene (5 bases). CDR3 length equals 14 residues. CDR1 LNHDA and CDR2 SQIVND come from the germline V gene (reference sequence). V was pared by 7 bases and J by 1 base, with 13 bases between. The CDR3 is CASKMGGENTEAFF. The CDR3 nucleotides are TGTGCCAGTAAAATGGGGGGGGAGAACACTGAAGCTTTCTTT.

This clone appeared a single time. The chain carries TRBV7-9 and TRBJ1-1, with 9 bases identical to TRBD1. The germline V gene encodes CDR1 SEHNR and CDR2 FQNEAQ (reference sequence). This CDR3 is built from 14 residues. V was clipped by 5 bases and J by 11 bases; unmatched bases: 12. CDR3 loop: CASSPTGDRVRAFF. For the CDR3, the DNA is TGTGCCAGCAGCCCGACGGGGGACAGGGTGAGGGCTTTCTTT.

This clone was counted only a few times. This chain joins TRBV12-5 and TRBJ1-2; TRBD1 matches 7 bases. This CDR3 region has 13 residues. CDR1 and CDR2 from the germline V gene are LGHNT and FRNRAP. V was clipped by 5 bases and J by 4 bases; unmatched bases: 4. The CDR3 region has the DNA TGTGCTAGTGGTACAGACAGGGTCTATGGCTACACCTTC. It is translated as CASGTDRVYGYTF.

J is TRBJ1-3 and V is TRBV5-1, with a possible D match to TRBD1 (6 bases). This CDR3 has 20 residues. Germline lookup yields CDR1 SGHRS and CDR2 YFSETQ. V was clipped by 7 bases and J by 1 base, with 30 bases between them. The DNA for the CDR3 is TGCGCCAGCCGGGAGGGGACACAGAGGAGCTTGTCGAATTCTGGAAACACCATATATTTT. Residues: CASREGTQRSLSNSGNTIYF.

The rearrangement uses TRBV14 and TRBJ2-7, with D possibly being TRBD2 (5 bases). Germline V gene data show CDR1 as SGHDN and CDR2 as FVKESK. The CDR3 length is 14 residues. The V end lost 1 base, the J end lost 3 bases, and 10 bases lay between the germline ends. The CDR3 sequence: CASSQGTGIYEQYF. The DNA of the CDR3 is TGTGCCAGCAGCCAAGGAACCGGGATCTACGAGCAGTACTTC.

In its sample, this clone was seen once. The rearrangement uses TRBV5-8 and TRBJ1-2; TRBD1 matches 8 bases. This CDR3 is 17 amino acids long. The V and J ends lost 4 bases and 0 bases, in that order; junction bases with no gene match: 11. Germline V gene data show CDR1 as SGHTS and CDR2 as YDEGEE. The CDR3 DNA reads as TGTGCCAGCAGCACTTGGGACAGGTCTAAGGCTAACTATGGCTACACCTTC. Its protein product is CASSTWDRSKANYGYTF.

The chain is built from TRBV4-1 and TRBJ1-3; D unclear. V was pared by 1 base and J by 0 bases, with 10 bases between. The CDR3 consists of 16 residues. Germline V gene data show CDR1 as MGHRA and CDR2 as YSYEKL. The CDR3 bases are TGCGCCAGCAGCCAAGGAGAACACAGCTCTGGAAACACCATATATTTT. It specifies CASSQGEHSSGNTIYF.